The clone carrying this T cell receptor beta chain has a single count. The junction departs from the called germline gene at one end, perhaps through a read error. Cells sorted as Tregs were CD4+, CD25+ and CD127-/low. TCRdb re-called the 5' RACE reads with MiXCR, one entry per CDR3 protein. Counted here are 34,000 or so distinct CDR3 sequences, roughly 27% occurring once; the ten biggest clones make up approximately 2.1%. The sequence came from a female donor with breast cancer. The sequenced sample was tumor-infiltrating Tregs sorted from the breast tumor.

The CDR3 here is CASRGLEQGNTKAFF. DNA for the CDR3: TGTGCCAGCAGGGGTCTTGAACAGGGGAACACTAAAGCTTTCTTT. The J gene is TRBJ1-1, the V gene TRBV28; 7 nucleotides line up with TRBD1. CDR3 size: 15 residues. The germline V gene encodes CDR1 MDHEN and CDR2 SYDVKM. The entire variable domain, with the rest obtained from reference TRBV28 and TRBJ1-1, is as follows: DVKVTQSSRYLVKRTGEKVFLECVQDMDHENMFWYRQDPGLGLRLIYFSYDVKMKEKGDIPEGYSVSREKKERFSLILESASTNQTSMYLCASRGLEQGNTKAFFGQGTRLTVV.